A single sample is the source of the 14 T cell receptor beta chains below, sequenced in a study of control samples from healthy donors and cancer patients. Some clones are missing from TCRdb's copy, which holds only in-frame ones; the method was immunoSEQ multiplex PCR. The sample carries more than 25,000 clones, about nine tenths recorded once. The sample consisted of PBMCs. These receptors were taken from a man aged 45-60 years with lung cancer.

The rearrangement joins TRBV6-5 to TRBJ1-5; D is perhaps TRBD1 (6 bases). From germline, CDR1 is MNHEY and CDR2 SVGAGI. V lost 6 bases and J 2 bases, leaving 14 bases between the germline ends. The CDR3 totals 15 residues. The CDR3 protein is CASRPAGGGNQPQHF. DNA for the CDR3: TGTGCCAGCAGGCCAGCCGGGGGCGGCAATCAGCCCCAGCATTTT.

The chain links TRBV6-6 to TRBJ2-7, with 10 bases fitting TRBD2. V shed 0 bases, J shed 1 base, and the junction held 3 bases outside the gene matches. The CDR3 has 16 amino acids. The germline V gene encodes CDR1 MNHNY and CDR2 SVGAGI (reference sequence). The CDR3 sequence: CASSYSAGGPSYEQYF. The CDR3 coding sequence is TGTGCCAGCAGTTACTCAGCGGGGGGGCCATCCTACGAGCAGTACTTC.

The sample holds a few counts of this clone. The V call is TRBV7-2, the J call TRBJ1-2; D possibly corresponds to TRBD1 (5 bases). The CDR3 consists of 14 residues. The germline V and J ends were trimmed by 4 bases and 7 bases, with 16 bases remaining between them. CDR1 is SGHTA and CDR2 is FQGNSA in the germline V gene. CDR3 in DNA: TGTGCCAGCAGCTCCCCGGACAACCGGGGTGGCTACACCTTC. This translates into CASSSPDNRGGYTF. Complete variable domain (other parts from reference TRBV7-2 and TRBJ1-2): GAGVSQSPSNKVTEKGKDVELRCDPISGHTALYWYRQSLGQGLEFLIYFQGNSAPDKSGLPSDRFSAERTGGSVSTLTIQRTQQEDSAVYLCASSSPDNRGGYTFGSGTRLTVV.

J is TRBJ2-7 and V is TRBV5-1; D gene unclear. Trimming stripped 0 bases from V and 1 base from J, with 8 bases between. This CDR3 comprises 14 residues. Germline-derived CDR1 and CDR2 are SGHRS and YFSETQ. CDR3 in amino acids: CASSLGTVSYEQYF. DNA of the CDR3: TGCGCCAGCAGCTTGGGGACGGTATCCTACGAGCAGTACTTC. Together with reference TRBV5-1 and TRBJ2-7, the CDR3 gives the full variable domain: KAGVTQTPRYLIKTRGQQVTLSCSPISGHRSVSWYQQTPGQGLQFLFEYFSETQRNKGNFPGRFSGRQFSNSRSEMNVSTLELGDSALYLCASSLGTVSYEQYFGPGTRLTVT.

This sequence joins TRBV19 and TRBJ1-5; D gene unclear. Between the trimmed V and J ends, which lost 4 bases and 6 bases, there was a span of 13 bases. The CDR3 has 14 residues. From germline, CDR1 is LNHDA and CDR2 SQIVND (reference sequence). CDR3: CASSNWGDGQPQHF. The CDR3 DNA follows: TGTGCCAGTAGTAATTGGGGTGACGGTCAGCCCCAGCATTTT.

The chain's CDR3 is CASSLANTGELFF. For the CDR3, the DNA is TGCGCCAGCAGCTTGGCCAACACCGGGGAGCTGTTTTTT. The chain recombines TRBV5-1 with TRBJ2-2; D is unclear. Germline loops: CDR1 SGHRS, CDR2 YFSETQ. The CDR3 is 13 amino acids. The V end was cut by 0 bases, the J end by 2 bases, with 2 bases between.

The V gene is TRBV28, the J gene TRBJ1-6, with no clear D. This CDR3 has 16 residues. V lost 4 bases to trimming and J lost 6 bases, with 16 bases between them. CDR1 and CDR2 from the germline V gene are MDHEN and SYDVKM. The CDR3 sequence is CASSSDLRKSNSPLHF. CDR3 in DNA: TGTGCCAGCAGTTCAGACTTGAGGAAGAGTAATTCACCCCTCCACTTT.

J is TRBJ1-2 and V is TRBV6-5; 10 nucleotides match TRBD1. CDR1 MNHEY and CDR2 SVGAGI come from the germline V gene. CDR3 length: 15 residues. The ends lost 6 bases at V and 4 bases at J; junction bases unmatched: 8. CDR3: CASSPTGGDGYGYTF. CDR3 nucleotides: TGTGCCAGCAGCCCGACAGGGGGCGATGGCTATGGCTACACCTTC.

The J gene is TRBJ1-5, the V gene TRBV2; D remains ambiguous. The CDR3 totals 14 residues. Germline-derived CDR1 and CDR2 are SNHLY and FYNNEI. The V gene lost 1 base and the J gene lost 2 bases, with 6 bases spanning the gap. In DNA form, the CDR3 reads TGTGCCAGCAGTGAAGGAGGCGGCAATCAGCCCCAGCATTTT. Protein sequence: CASSEGGGNQPQHF.

The chain has TRBV7-3 and TRBJ2-3; TRBD1 matches at 9 bases. Trimming at V came to 2 bases and at J to 3 bases, leaving 6 bases not matched to a gene. The CDR3 is made up of 16 amino acids. Germline V gene lookup returns CDR1 SGHTA and CDR2 FQGTGA. CDR3 sequence (DNA): TGTGCCAGCAGCTTAGGGACAGGGTCTGGTACAGATACGCAGTATTTT. This gives the protein CASSLGTGSGTDTQYF. The full variable domain, rest sourced from reference TRBV7-3 and TRBJ2-3, is GAGVSQTPSNKVTEKGKYVELRCDPISGHTALYWYRQSLGQGPEFLIYFQGTGAADDSGLPNDRFFAVRPEGSVSTLKIQRTERGDSAVYLCASSLGTGSGTDTQYFGPGTRLTVL.

The chain has TRBV7-3 and TRBJ2-2, with D possibly TRBD2 on 7 matching bases. V dropped 5 bases and J dropped 4 bases, with 17 bases sitting between them. CDR3 length equals 16 residues. Germline V CDR1 and CDR2: SGHTA, FQGTGA. The CDR3 nucleotides are TGTGCCAGCAGCCCCCCGCGGGGGCTAGTCACCGGGGAGCTGTTTTTT. This encodes CASSPPRGLVTGELFF.

This chain links TRBV4-1 with TRBJ1-1; D is unclear. Germline V CDR1 and CDR2: MGHRA, YSYEKL. With 4 bases removed from V and 4 bases from J, the gap between germline ends came to 16 bases. This CDR3 contains 15 residues. CDR3 amino acids: CASSPGWVDSTEAFF. The CDR3 coding sequence is TGCGCCAGCAGCCCTGGGTGGGTTGATAGCACTGAAGCTTTCTTT.

The V gene is TRBV4-3, the J gene TRBJ1-2; D gene uncertain. Germline V gene sequence: CDR1 LGHNA, CDR2 YSLEER. V lost 0 bases and J lost 3, with 5 bases in between. This CDR3 comprises 13 residues. CDR3 coding DNA: TGCGCCAGCAGCCAAGATCGGGACTATGGCTACACCTTC. It encodes CASSQDRDYGYTF.

The chain is built from TRBV20-1 and TRBJ2-5, with D hard to call. This CDR3 spans 12 amino acids. CDR1 is DFQATT, CDR2 SNEGSKA, per germline (reference sequence). The germline V and J ends were trimmed by 5 bases and 5 bases, with 12 bases remaining between them. The chain's CDR3 is CSAGGIGETQYF. CDR3 nucleotide sequence: TGCAGTGCTGGTGGGATTGGGGAGACCCAGTACTTC.